One sample yielded the 3 T cell receptor beta chains listed below, sequenced in a study of T-cell reconstitution after alpha-beta-depleted transplantation in children. Preparation of the TCRbeta library involved a method that used unique molecular identifiers. TCRdb reprocessed the PCR reads with MiXCR, giving one entry per CDR3 protein. The table shows 700,000 to 950,000 distinct CDR3 sequences, with roughly 15% occurring only once. Sequences were derived from PBMCs, mostly from graft donor cells, sampled 360 days after TCRalphabeta/CD19-depleted stem cell transplant. The source is a male patient aged 10 to 17 who had a stem cell transplant for acute lymphoblastic leukemia, so the T cells may come from the graft donor.

Many counts were recorded for this clonotype. This chain connects TRBV5-1 to TRBJ2-1; 15 bases match TRBD2. The CDR3 extends over 17 amino acids. Germline V lookup: CDR1 SGHRS, CDR2 YFSETQ. V lost 0 bases and J lost 9; bases outside the gene matches: 7. CDR3 nucleotides: TGCGCCAGCAGCTTGGCCGACGGACTAGCGGGAGGGGTTGAGCAGTTCTTC. The encoded protein is CASSLADGLAGGVEQFF.

The V and J genes are TRBV28 and TRBJ2-2; D is unresolved. The CDR3 contains 16 residues. With 4 bases removed from V and 4 bases from J, the gap between germline ends came to 16 bases. Germline CDR1 MDHEN, CDR2 SYDVKM. CDR3 nucleotide sequence: TGTGCCAGCAGTTCCATCCCGGATGACGGCACCGGGGAGCTGTTTTTT. This encodes CASSSIPDDGTGELFF.

This clonotype has ten or more counts. The J gene is TRBJ2-7, the V gene TRBV5-6; 11 positions match TRBD1. J lost 5 bases, V lost 4 bases, and 8 bases had no gene match. This CDR3 is built from 15 residues. The germline V gene encodes CDR1 SGHDT and CDR2 YYEEEE. In nucleotides, the CDR3 is TGTGCCAGCAGCCTAGGACAGGGGGCGTACAACGAGCAGTACTTC. Protein sequence: CASSLGQGAYNEQYF.